Following are 4 T cell receptor beta chains from one sample sequenced in a study of T cell repertoires in cytomegalovirus infection. Each CDR3 protein gets one entry after TCRdb re-called the reads with MiXCR. The sample consists of over 250,000 distinct CDR3 sequences, roughly 23% of them appearing once. Sequencing was performed on PBMCs. These receptors originate from a human donor in good health (CMV status not recorded). Some clones in this sample may be carry-over from other donors' samples.

The sample holds many counts of this clonotype. The chain carries TRBV7-2 and TRBJ2-7; D not resolved. The CDR3 loop spans 13 amino acids. Germline V gives CDR1 SGHTA, CDR2 FQGNSA. Trimming pared 0 bases from V and 5 bases from J, leaving 8 bases between. This CDR3 is CASSLAVGNEQYF. The CDR3 DNA follows: TGTGCCAGCAGCTTAGCTGTAGGAAACGAGCAGTACTTC.

This clonotype was found many times. The chain joins TRBV28 to TRBJ1-1, with 10 positions matching TRBD1. This CDR3 has 15 residues. CDR1 is MDHEN, CDR2 SYDVKM, per germline. Trimming removed 5 bases from V and 4 bases from J; junction bases left unmatched: 7. CDR3: CASSPQGQGGTEAFF. The CDR3 DNA reads TGTGCCAGCAGTCCGCAAGGACAGGGGGGCACTGAAGCTTTCTTT.

The chain uses TRBV5-1 and TRBJ2-7; 10 nucleotides align to TRBD1. Germline loops: CDR1 SGHRS, CDR2 YFSETQ. The V gene end was trimmed by 4 bases and the J gene end by 5 bases; junction bases not matched to a gene: 6. CDR3 length: 14 residues. CDR3 sequence: CASSVGQGMHEQYF. For the CDR3, the DNA is TGCGCCAGCAGCGTGGGACAGGGGATGCACGAGCAGTACTTC.

This clonotype has at least ten counts. The V call is TRBV7-9, the J call TRBJ2-7; 7 nucleotides line up with TRBD1. Germline CDR1 SEHNR, CDR2 FQNEAQ (reference sequence). This CDR3 comprises 15 residues. Unmatched junction bases numbered 6, after V lost 4 bases and J lost 0 bases. CDR3 sequence: CASSSDRKSSYEQYF. DNA for the CDR3: TGTGCCAGCAGCTCGGACAGGAAGAGCTCCTACGAGCAGTACTTC.